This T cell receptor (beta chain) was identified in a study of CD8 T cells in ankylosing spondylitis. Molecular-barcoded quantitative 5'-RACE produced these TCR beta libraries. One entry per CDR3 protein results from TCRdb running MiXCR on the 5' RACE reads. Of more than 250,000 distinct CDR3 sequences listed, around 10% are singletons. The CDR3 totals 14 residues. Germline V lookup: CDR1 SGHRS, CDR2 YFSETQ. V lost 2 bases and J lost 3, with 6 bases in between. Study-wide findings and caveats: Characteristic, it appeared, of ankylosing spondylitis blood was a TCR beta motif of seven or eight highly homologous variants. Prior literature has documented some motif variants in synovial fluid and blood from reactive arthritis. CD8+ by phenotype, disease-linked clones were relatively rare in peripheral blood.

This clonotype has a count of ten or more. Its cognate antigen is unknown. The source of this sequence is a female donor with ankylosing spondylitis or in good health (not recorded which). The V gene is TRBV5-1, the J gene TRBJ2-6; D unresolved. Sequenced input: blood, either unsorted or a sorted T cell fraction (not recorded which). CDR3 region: CASSFEDGANVLTF. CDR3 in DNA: TGCGCCAGCAGCTTTGAGGATGGGGCCAACGTCCTGACTTTC.